This TCR beta chain appears in the sequencing data of a study of cytomegalovirus exposure and HLA in healthy donors. Overall study findings and caveats: The Asian-associated ancestry cluster reportedly had fewer N-insertions than the approximately 670-donor mean in a later analysis.

The PCR ran on 60 Vbeta and 13 Jbeta primers. Data came from immunoSEQ multiplex PCR; TCRdb stores just in-frame clones and leaves some out. The sample records over 200,000 clones, roughly 82% being singletons. Germline assignment: CDR1 SGHRS and CDR2 YFSETQ. V was pared by 0 bases and J by 2 bases, with 6 bases between. The CDR3 consists of 13 residues. In its sample, this clone was seen once. The antigen remains unidentified. This chain uses TRBV5-1 with TRBJ2-7, with D unclear. The sample comprised PBMCs. This receptor was taken from a woman aged 40 to 50 in good health and CMV-seropositive. The CDR3 DNA follows: TGCGCCAGCAGCTTGGACACTACCTACGAGCAGTACTTC. This codes for CASSLDTTYEQYF.